A single TCR beta chain is shown here with its context. These data belong to a study of T cell responses to AZD1222 COVID-19 vaccine. In germline, CDR1 is SNHLY, CDR2 FYNNEI. Trimming took off 11 bases at V and 10 bases at J, with 9 bases between the two ends. CDR3 length: 10 residues. Libraries were prepared by immunoSEQ multiplex PCR; TCRdb keeps only in-frame clonotypes and omits some of them. This sample has about 110,000 clones, with roughly nine tenths found just once. The rearrangement links TRBV2 to TRBJ1-6; D may be TRBD1 (5 bases). This clonotype originated in an adult in good health. This sample comprised peripheral blood, obtained on day 0 of AZD1222 vaccination. CDR3 bases: TGTGCCCGCCAGGGATCACCCCTCCACTTT. This sequence encodes CARQGSPLHF.